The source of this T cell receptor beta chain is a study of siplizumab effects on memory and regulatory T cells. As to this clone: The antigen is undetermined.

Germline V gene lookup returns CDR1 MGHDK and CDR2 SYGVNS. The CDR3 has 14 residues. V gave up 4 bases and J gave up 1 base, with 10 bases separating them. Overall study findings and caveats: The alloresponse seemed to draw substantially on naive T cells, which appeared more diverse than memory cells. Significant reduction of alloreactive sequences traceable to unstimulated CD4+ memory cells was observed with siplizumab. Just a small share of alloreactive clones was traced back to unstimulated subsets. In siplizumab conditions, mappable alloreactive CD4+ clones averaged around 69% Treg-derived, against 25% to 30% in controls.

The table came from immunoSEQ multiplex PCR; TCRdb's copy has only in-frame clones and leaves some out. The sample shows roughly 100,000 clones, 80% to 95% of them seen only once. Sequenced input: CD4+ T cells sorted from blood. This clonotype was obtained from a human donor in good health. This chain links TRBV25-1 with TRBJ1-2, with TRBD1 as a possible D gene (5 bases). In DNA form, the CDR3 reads TGTGCCAGCAGTGTTCCAGGGAGTAACTATGGCTACACCTTC. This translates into CASSVPGSNYGYTF.